This TCR beta chain was retrieved from a study of blood T cells in healthy people across ages. Notes on the study in general: Researchers report that TCR beta diversity correlated strongly with naive T cell percentage. Across the age range, TCR beta diversity per million T cells fell in a roughly linear way.

The authors ran a second PCR of 7 to 11 cycles using a sample-barcoded 5' primer and a J-beta primer mix. Samples each returned at least 2.5 million CDR3-containing paired-end reads. In TCRdb, the 5' RACE reads were re-called with MiXCR into one record per CDR3 protein. The sample yields roughly 700,000 distinct CDR3 sequences, around half seen once. Each sample yielded at least 7 million isolated PBMCs. The CDR3 is made up of 14 amino acids. In germline, CDR1 is ENHRY, CDR2 SYGVKD. With 1 base removed from V and 3 bases from J, the gap between germline ends came to 10 bases. This clonotype showed up just a few times. What it binds is not known.

The clonotype originates from a woman aged 60-75 years in good health. V gene TRBV10-3 combines with J gene TRBJ2-7; D might be TRBD1 (6 bases). Material for sequencing was blood. The CDR3 reads CAISEWDKFYEQYF. The DNA for the CDR3 is TGTGCCATCAGTGAGTGGGACAAATTCTACGAGCAGTACTTC.